This T cell receptor (beta chain) stems from a study of blood T cell repertoires in COVID-19. Study background: Sites in the United States, Italy and Spain provided acute and convalescent COVID-19 samples. T cells, B-cell-depleted T cells, or PBMCs provided the cDNA or gDNA that served as material.

Study processing details: Estimation of nucleated cell counts relied on the amplification of reference gene primers. Clones were sequenced by immunoSEQ multiplex PCR, and TCRdb holds only the in-frame ones, with some missing. D and trimming come from the DNA, and the V and J calls and clone size come from that table. This sample has around 280,000 clones; 70% to 90% occur once, and the top ten carry roughly 2.1%. Sequences were obtained from peripheral blood. The sequence was obtained from a woman between 25 and 40 years old who had recovered from COVID-19.

The CDR3 DNA follows: TGTGCCAGCAGCCCCCAAGTAGGTCAGGGACTCTATGGCTACACCTTC. Translation gives CASSPQVGQGLYGYTF. The chain uses TRBV11-2 and TRBJ1-2, with D perhaps matching TRBD1 (5 bases). The CDR3 contains 16 residues. Germline V lookup: CDR1 SGHAT, CDR2 FQNNGV. Trimming took off 5 bases at V and 4 bases at J, with 20 bases between the two ends.